Below are 26 T cell receptor beta chains sequenced from a single sample in a study of T cell responses to AZD1222 COVID-19 vaccine. Using immunoSEQ multiplex PCR, the repertoire was profiled, and TCRdb retains in-frame clones only, with some absent. The sample includes 100,000 to 150,000 clones, more than 80% of them seen just once. The sequencing here drew on peripheral blood, taken on day 0 of AZD1222 vaccination. These receptors all come from an adult in good health.

The chain carries TRBV6-2 or TRBV6-3 and TRBJ2-1; 9 bases match TRBD2. The CDR3 totals 17 residues. J gave up 10 bases and V 2 bases, and 15 bases lay outside the gene matches. Per the germline V gene, CDR1 is MNHEY and CDR2 is SVGEGT. The CDR3: CASSYPVGGRANMEQFF. In DNA form, the CDR3 reads TGTGCCAGCAGTTACCCCGTTGGCGGGAGGGCAAATATGGAGCAGTTCTTC.

The chain links TRBV6-1 to TRBJ2-6; tentatively, D is TRBD1 or TRBD2 (5 bases each). The germline V gene encodes CDR1 MNHNS and CDR2 SASEGT. The CDR3 consists of 16 residues. V was cut by 1 base and J by 2 bases, with 9 bases left in between. This CDR3 reads CASSEGGGAGANVLTF. As DNA, the CDR3 is TGTGCCAGCAGTGAAGGTGGGGGTGCTGGGGCCAACGTCCTGACTTTC.

This clone was counted a few times. The V and J genes are TRBV5-1 and TRBJ1-2; D perhaps matches TRBD1 (5 bases). The CDR3 consists of 12 residues. The ends were cut back, 3 bases at V and 2 bases at J, with 5 bases in the middle. The germline V gene encodes CDR1 SGHRS and CDR2 YFSETQ. CDR3 sequence (DNA): TGCGCCAGCAGCTGGGACAACTATGGCTACACCTTC. It specifies CASSWDNYGYTF.

This chain links TRBV7-3 with TRBJ2-1, with 14 bases aligning to TRBD2. CDR3 length equals 16 residues. Unmatched junction bases numbered 10, after V lost 5 bases and J lost 10 bases. The germline gives CDR1 SGHTA, CDR2 FQGTGA. The CDR3 DNA reads as TGTGCCAGCAGCCAAACCGGGACTAGCGGGAGTTTGGAGCAGTTCTTC. It is translated as CASSQTGTSGSLEQFF.

The chain uses TRBV11-1 and TRBJ2-7; TRBD2 is a possible D gene (5 bases). The CDR3 length is 12 residues. Trimming removed 6 bases at V and 12 bases at J, with 18 bases between. Germline CDR1 reads SGHAT; CDR2 reads FQDESV (reference sequence). CDR3: CASSQRESKVYF. Written as DNA, the CDR3 is TGTGCCAGCAGTCAAAGGGAGTCCAAAGTGTACTTC. Filled out from reference TRBV11-1 and TRBJ2-7, the complete variable domain reads EAEVAQSPRYKITEKSQAVAFWCDPISGHATLYWYRQILGQGPELLVQFQDESVVDDSQLPKDRFSAERLKGVDSTLKIQPAELGDSAMYLCASSQRESKVYFGPGTRLTVT.

The chain links TRBV3-1 (or the pseudogene TRBV3-2) to TRBJ2-5; 7 bases align to TRBD1. This CDR3 has 16 amino acids. With V trimmed by 4 bases and J by 2 bases, 10 bases remained unmatched. CDR1 LGHDT and CDR2 YNNKEL come from the germline V gene (reference sequence). The CDR3 DNA sequence: TGTGCCAGCAGCCTAATGGGACAGAAGGCGCAAGAGACCCAGTACTTC. It codes for CASSLMGQKAQETQYF.

For the CDR3, the DNA is TGTGCCAGCAGCTTAAGTTACGAGCAGTACTTC. It specifies CASSLSYEQYF. The rearrangement joins TRBV7-2 to TRBJ2-7, with no clear D. The length of the CDR3 is 11 residues. Trimming took 2 bases from V and 4 from J, leaving 3 bases between them. Germline V lookup: CDR1 SGHTA, CDR2 FQGNSA.

The genes are TRBV6-4 and TRBJ2-1; 8 positions match TRBD2. CDR1 and CDR2 from the germline V gene are MRHNA and SNTAGT. CDR3 length: 15 amino acids. After removal of 2 bases from V and 7 bases from J, the junction contained 7 bases not matched to a gene. CDR3 nucleotide sequence: TGTGCCAGCAGTGACACGAACACGGGAGGGAATGAGCAGTTCTTC. Protein: CASSDTNTGGNEQFF.

The table lists this clone with a count of one. The chain carries TRBV25-1 and TRBJ1-6, with 9 bases aligning to TRBD1. Germline loops: CDR1 MGHDK, CDR2 SYGVNS. Trimming removed 3 bases from V and 11 bases from J; junction bases left unmatched: 8. This CDR3 is 15 amino acids long. The CDR3 nucleotides read TGTGCCAGCAGTGATTGGACAGGGGAGACGGCACCCCTCCACTTT. It translates to CASSDWTGETAPLHF.

The chain employs TRBV24-1 and TRBJ1-2; no firm D call. The CDR3 extends over 14 amino acids. Per the germline V gene, CDR1 is KGHDR and CDR2 is SFDVKD. With 0 bases removed from V and 4 bases from J, the gap between germline ends came to 8 bases. The CDR3 coding sequence is TGTGCCACCAGTGATTTGGGCGGATCCTATGGCTACACCTTC. It is translated as CATSDLGGSYGYTF.

The chain links TRBV10-3 to TRBJ2-7; D is undetermined. This CDR3 comprises 13 residues. Germline assignment: CDR1 ENHRY and CDR2 SYGVKD. V was pared by 0 bases and J by 5 bases, with 8 bases between. The CDR3 DNA sequence: TGTGCCATCAGTGAGTCACGAACCCACGAGCAGTACTTC. It codes for CAISESRTHEQYF.

This sequence joins TRBV5-4 and TRBJ1-1; possible D gene TRBD1, 5 bases. Per germline, CDR1 SGHNT and CDR2 YYREEE (reference sequence). Trimming left V 0 bases short and J 5 bases short, with 17 bases between. This CDR3 is 16 amino acids long. CDR3 in amino acids: CASSLDKGPVLTEAFF. The CDR3 nucleotides are TGTGCCAGCAGCTTGGACAAGGGACCGGTTTTGACTGAAGCTTTCTTT. Combining the CDR3 with reference TRBV5-4 and TRBJ1-1 gives the whole variable domain ETGVTQSPTHLIKTRGQQVTLRCSSQSGHNTVSWYQQALGQGPQFIFQYYREEENGRGNFPPRFSGLQFPNYSSELNVNALELDDSALYLCASSLDKGPVLTEAFFGQGTRLTVV.

The chain links TRBV5-1 to TRBJ1-5; D possibly corresponds to TRBD1 (6 bases). CDR1 is SGHRS and CDR2 is YFSETQ in the germline V gene. Trimming stripped 4 bases from V and 5 bases from J, with 16 bases between. The CDR3 is 15 amino acids. CDR3 nucleotide sequence: TGCGCCAGCAGCCCCCGGGACAACTTCGATCAGCCCCAGCATTTT. Encoded protein: CASSPRDNFDQPQHF. Full variable domain (rest looked up from reference TRBV5-1 and TRBJ1-5): KAGVTQTPRYLIKTRGQQVTLSCSPISGHRSVSWYQQTPGQGLQFLFEYFSETQRNKGNFPGRFSGRQFSNSRSEMNVSTLELGDSALYLCASSPRDNFDQPQHFGDGTRLSIL.

J is TRBJ2-1 and V is TRBV11-3; 7 bases are shared with TRBD2. Germline CDR1 is SGHNT and CDR2 is YENEEA. The CDR3 runs 16 residues. V lost 4 bases, J lost 0 bases, and 6 bases stayed unmatched. The CDR3 DNA follows: TGTGCCAGCAGCTCTTGGACTAGACTCTCCTACAATGAGCAGTTCTTC. This translates into CASSSWTRLSYNEQFF.

This clone appeared a few times. The chain links TRBV19 to TRBJ1-5; D call uncertain. This CDR3 comprises 12 residues. V lost 9 bases and J lost 3, with 9 bases in between. Germline V CDR1 and CDR2: LNHDA, SQIVND (reference sequence). The CDR3 sequence: CASQFPNQPQHF. CDR3 in DNA: TGTGCCAGCCAGTTTCCCAATCAGCCCCAGCATTTT. The whole variable domain, remainder taken from reference TRBV19 and TRBJ1-5, is DGGITQSPKYLFRKEGQNVTLSCEQNLNHDAMYWYRQDPGQGLRLIYYSQIVNDFQKGDIAEGYSVSREKKESFPLTVTSAQKNPTAFYLCASQFPNQPQHFGDGTRLSIL.

The chain links TRBV13 to TRBJ2-5; D could derive from TRBD1 or TRBD2 (5 bases each). V was pared by 0 bases and J by 5 bases, with 13 bases between. The CDR3 loop spans 15 amino acids. CDR1 is PRHDT and CDR2 is FYEKMQ in the germline V gene (reference sequence). Here the CDR3 reads CASSLGDKGTETQYF. In DNA form, the CDR3 reads TGTGCCAGCAGCTTAGGTGACAAGGGGACGGAGACCCAGTACTTC.

This clone was counted between two and nine times. The chain employs TRBV6-4 and TRBJ1-6; D gene uncertain. The CDR3 length is 15 residues. Trimming took 3 bases from V and 5 from J, leaving 11 bases between them. In germline, CDR1 is MRHNA, CDR2 SNTAGT. The CDR3 bases are TGTGCCAGCAGTGATTCGATGGGGAATAATTCACCCCTCCACTTT. It is translated as CASSDSMGNNSPLHF.

V usage is TRBV7-9 and J usage is TRBJ2-7, with D possibly TRBD2 on 5 matching bases. This CDR3 spans 13 amino acids. Trimming took off 3 bases at V and 1 base at J, with 7 bases between the two ends. Germline V CDR1 and CDR2: SEHNR, FQNEAQ (reference sequence). The CDR3 sequence: CASSFRGSYEQYF. Here the CDR3 DNA reads TGTGCCAGCAGCTTTCGGGGATCCTACGAGCAGTACTTC.

The chain is built from TRBV19 and TRBJ2-7; D possibly corresponds to TRBD1 (6 bases). V was trimmed by 5 bases and J by 3 bases, leaving 17 bases between them. This CDR3 is built from 15 residues. Germline V gene lookup returns CDR1 LNHDA and CDR2 SQIVND (reference sequence). CDR3 in DNA: TGTGCCAGTAGTTCGAGCCGGGACACCTACTACGAGCAGTACTTC. Protein product: CASSSSRDTYYEQYF.

The genes are TRBV29-1 and TRBJ2-3; D is ambiguous. Germline lookup yields CDR1 SQVTM and CDR2 ANQGSEA. Trimming removed 5 bases from V and 10 bases from J, with 7 bases in between. The length of the CDR3 is 9 residues. The CDR3 nucleotides are TGCAGCGTTCGCGACCCGCAGTATTTT. This encodes CSVRDPQYF.

The chain employs TRBV7-2 and TRBJ1-1; a weak D match, TRBD1 (5 bases). Germline V gene data show CDR1 as SGHTA and CDR2 as FQGNSA. Between the trimmed V and J ends, which lost 1 base and 8 bases, there was a span of 14 bases. CDR3 size: 14 residues. CDR3 sequence reads: CASSLGRRGREAFF. The CDR3 DNA is TGTGCCAGCAGCTTAGGCAGGAGGGGTCGCGAAGCTTTCTTT.

Worth noting for this clone: Additional DNA sequences in this sample encode the identical CDR3. V is TRBV12-3 or TRBV12-4 and J is TRBJ2-1, with unresolved D. The V end was cut by 3 bases, the J end by 7 bases, with 7 bases between. The CDR3 is made up of 12 amino acids. The CDR3 DNA is TGTGCCAGCAGTTTGGGTGGGAATGAGCAGTTCTTC. Encoded protein: CASSLGGNEQFF.

The chain is built from TRBV27 and TRBJ1-1, with 7 bases identical to TRBD1. CDR3 length equals 14 residues. After removal of 4 bases from V and 2 bases from J, the junction contained 4 bases not matched to a gene. Germline V lookup: CDR1 MNHEY, CDR2 SMNVEV (reference sequence). The CDR3 spells CASSYSGGNTEAFF. DNA for the CDR3: TGTGCCAGCAGTTATTCAGGGGGTAACACTGAAGCTTTCTTT.

This rearrangement joins TRBV15 to TRBJ2-5; 9 nucleotides align to TRBD1. J lost 5 bases, V lost 0 bases, and 10 bases had no gene match. The CDR3 consists of 17 residues. Germline V gene sequence: CDR1 LNHNV, CDR2 YYDKDF (reference sequence). CDR3 DNA sequence: TGTGCCACCAGCAGAGATAAGGCAACAGGGGGCCGGGAGACCCAGTACTTC. It is translated as CATSRDKATGGRETQYF. The variable domain in full, with the rest retrieved from reference TRBV15 and TRBJ2-5, is DAMVIQNPRYQVTQFGKPVTLSCSQTLNHNVMYWYQQKSSQAPKLLFHYYDKDFNNEADTPDNFQSRRPNTSFCFLDIRSPGLGDTAMYLCATSRDKATGGRETQYFGPGTRLLVL.

The chain joins TRBV9 to TRBJ2-3; 8 nucleotides match TRBD2. Germline V gives CDR1 SGDLS, CDR2 YYNGEE. The V gene end was trimmed by 0 bases and the J gene end by 6 bases; junction bases not matched to a gene: 6. The CDR3 contains 15 residues. This CDR3 reads CASSVEGTRRDTQYF. Written as DNA, the CDR3 is TGTGCCAGCAGCGTAGAGGGGACTAGGCGGGATACGCAGTATTTT.

V and J are TRBV6-5 and TRBJ1-5; D is perhaps TRBD1 (6 bases). The CDR3 spans 13 residues. Germline CDR1 reads MNHEY; CDR2 reads SVGAGI. Trimming stripped 7 bases from V and 7 bases from J, with 14 bases between. In DNA, the CDR3 is TGTGCCAGCAATACAGGTACAGGGCAGCCCCAGCATTTT. Protein sequence: CASNTGTGQPQHF.